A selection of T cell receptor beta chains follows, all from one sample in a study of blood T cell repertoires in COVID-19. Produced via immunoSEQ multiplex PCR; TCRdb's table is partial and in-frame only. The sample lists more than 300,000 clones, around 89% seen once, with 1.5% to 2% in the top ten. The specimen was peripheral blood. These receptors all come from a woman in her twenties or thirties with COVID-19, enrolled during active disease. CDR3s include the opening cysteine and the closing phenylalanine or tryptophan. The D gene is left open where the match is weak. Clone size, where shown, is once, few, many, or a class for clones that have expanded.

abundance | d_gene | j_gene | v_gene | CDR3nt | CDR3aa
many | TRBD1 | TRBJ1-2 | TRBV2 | TGTGCCAGCAGCCGACAGGGAAACTATGGCTACACCTTC | CASSRQGNYGYTF
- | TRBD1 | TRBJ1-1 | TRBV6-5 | TGTGCCAGCAGTTCGGGACAGGGCGAAGCTTTCTTT | CASSSGQGEAFF
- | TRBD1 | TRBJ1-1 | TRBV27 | TGTGCCAGCAGTTCCACAGGGGGTGAAGCTTTCTTT | CASSSTGGEAFF
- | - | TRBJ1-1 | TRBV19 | TGTGCCAGTACCAGCAACAGCATTAACACTGAAGCTTTCTTT | CASTSNSINTEAFF
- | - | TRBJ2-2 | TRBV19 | TGTGCCAGTAGTATAGAATGGTTGGGCAGGGGCGCTGGGACCGGGGAGCTGTTTTTT | CASSIEWLGRGAGTGELFF
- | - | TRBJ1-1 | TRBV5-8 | TGTGCCAGCAGCGTTTTTTCGGGCAGCGGGGCTTTCTTT | CASSVFSGSGAFF
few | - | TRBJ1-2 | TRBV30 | TGTGCCTGGAGGAGTCTAGGGAGACTTCTGGCTGGCTACACCTTC | CAWRSLGRLLAGYTF
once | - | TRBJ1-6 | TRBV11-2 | TGTGCCAGCAGGTACCAGGGAGGGGTGGATTCACCCCTCCACTTT | CASRYQGGVDSPLHF
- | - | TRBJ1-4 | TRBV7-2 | TGTGCCAGCAGCTTAGGGGGCAGGGGCGGGCTGTTTTTT | CASSLGGRGGLFF
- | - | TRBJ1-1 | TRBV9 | TGTGCCAGCAGCGTAGTTCAACCGCGGGTGTGTTTCTGGAACACTGAAGCTTTCTTT | CASSVVQPRVCFWNTEAFF
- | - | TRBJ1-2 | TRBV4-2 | TGTGCCAGCAGCCAAGACCCCGTGACACTCCGGAATGGCTACACCTTC | CASSQDPVTLRNGYTF
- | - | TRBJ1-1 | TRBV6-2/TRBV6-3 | TGTGCCAGCAGTCGTGCAGGGAGGAGACCTGAAGCTTTCTTT | CASSRAGRRPEAFF
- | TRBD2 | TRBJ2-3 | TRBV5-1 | TGCGCCAGCAGCCAGACTAGCGGGGGCAGAGATACGCAGTATTTT | CASSQTSGGRDTQYF